This TCR beta chain stems from a study of blood T cell repertoires in COVID-19. Study-wide context: Sources were T cells, B-cell-depleted T cells, or PBMCs; the material itself was cDNA or gDNA.

Original data processing: Amplification with reference gene primers provided the estimates of nucleated cell counts. Only in-frame clones appear in the TCRdb table, and some are missing; sequencing was by immunoSEQ multiplex PCR. V and J calls and clone size are as listed in that table; D and trimming were resolved from the DNA. The table shows about 210,000 clones, with around four fifths occurring only once. Germline-derived CDR1 and CDR2 are MNHEY and SVGEGT. The CDR3 has 14 amino acids. The V end was cut by 5 bases, the J end by 0 bases, with 11 bases between. The sample taken for sequencing was peripheral blood. This chain links TRBV6-2 or TRBV6-3 with TRBJ2-7; TRBD2 might be the D (6 bases). This clonotype originated in a woman aged 70-85 years with COVID-19, enrolled during active disease. The CDR3 loop is CASSRRGSSYEQYF. For the CDR3, the DNA is TGTGCCAGCAGTCGACGGGGGAGCTCCTACGAGCAGTACTTC.